This T cell receptor (beta chain) was sequenced for a study of blood T cell repertoires in COVID-19. For the study at large: COVID-19 samples collected from the United States, Italy and Spain covered acute and convalescent phases.

Original methodology: Nucleated cell counts were estimated from reference gene primer amplification. Generated by immunoSEQ multiplex PCR, the TCRdb table keeps only in-frame clones and is missing some. V and J calls and clone size come straight from that table; D and trimming were deduced from the DNA. The sample lists approximately 150,000 clones; over 80% were seen once. A COVID-19 case had been met by exposed participants during the 2 weeks before study entry. In germline, CDR1 is SGHVS, CDR2 FNYEAQ. The V end lost 1 base, the J end lost 0 bases, and 6 bases lay between the germline ends. The CDR3 has 14 residues.

The source material was PBMCs or T cells enriched from blood (not recorded which). The sequence derives from a man in his sixties or seventies who had been exposed to COVID-19. This sequence joins TRBV7-6 and TRBJ1-2; D uncertain. CDR3 sequence reads: CASSLGHTNYGYTF. The CDR3 nucleotides read TGTGCCAGCAGCTTAGGGCATACTAACTATGGCTACACCTTC. Complete variable domain (other parts from reference TRBV7-6 and TRBJ1-2): GAGVSQSPRYKVTKRGQDVALRCDPISGHVSLYWYRQALGQGPEFLTYFNYEAQQDKSGLPNDRFSAERPEGSISTLTIQRTEQRDSAMYRCASSLGHTNYGYTFGSGTRLTVV.